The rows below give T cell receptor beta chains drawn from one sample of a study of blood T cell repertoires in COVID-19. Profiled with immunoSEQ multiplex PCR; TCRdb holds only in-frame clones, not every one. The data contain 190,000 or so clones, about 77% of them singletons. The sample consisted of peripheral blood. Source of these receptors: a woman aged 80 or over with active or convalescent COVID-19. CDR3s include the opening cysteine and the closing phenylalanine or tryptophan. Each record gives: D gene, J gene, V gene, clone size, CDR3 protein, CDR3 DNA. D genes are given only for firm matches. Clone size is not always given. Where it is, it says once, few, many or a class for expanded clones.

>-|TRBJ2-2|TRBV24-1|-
CATSDARVGTGELFF
TGTGCCACCAGTGATGCCAGGGTAGGCACCGGGGAGCTGTTTTTT
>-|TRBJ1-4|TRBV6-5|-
CASSHRVPTNEKLFF
TGTGCCAGCAGTCACAGGGTTCCAACTAATGAAAAACTGTTTTTT
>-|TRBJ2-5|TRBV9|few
CASSVLGGTQYF
TGTGCCAGCAGCGTACTAGGAGGGACCCAGTACTTC
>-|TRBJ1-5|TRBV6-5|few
CASSLGEGGQPQHF
TGTGCCAGCAGCCTCGGGGAGGGCGGTCAGCCCCAGCATTTT
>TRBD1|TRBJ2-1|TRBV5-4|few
CASSLGQGAPFNEQFF
TGTGCCAGCAGCTTGGGACAGGGGGCGCCTTTCAATGAGCAGTTCTTC
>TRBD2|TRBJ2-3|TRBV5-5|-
CASSLEAGEPTDTQYF
TGTGCCAGCAGCTTGGAGGCGGGAGAACCCACAGATACGCAGTATTTT
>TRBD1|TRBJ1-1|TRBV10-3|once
CAISVNRGGLNTEAFF
TGTGCCATCAGTGTCAACAGGGGAGGTCTTAACACTGAAGCTTTCTTT
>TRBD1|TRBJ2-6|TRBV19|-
CASSTYRGLANVLTF
TGTGCCAGTAGTACGTACAGGGGGCTAGCCAACGTCCTGACTTTC
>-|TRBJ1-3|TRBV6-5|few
CASSRGRRSNTIYF
TGTGCCAGCAGTCGGGGTCGGCGCTCAAACACCATATATTTT
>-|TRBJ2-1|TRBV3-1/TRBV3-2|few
CASSDDPLGEQFF
TGTGCCAGCAGCGACGACCCACTAGGGGAGCAGTTCTTC
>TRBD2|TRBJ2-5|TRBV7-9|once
CASSLSRGEAETQYF
TGTGCCAGCAGCTTATCCCGGGGGGAGGCTGAGACCCAGTACTTC
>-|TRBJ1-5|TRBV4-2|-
CASSQERGTGQPQHF
TGTGCCAGCAGCCAAGAACGGGGTACGGGTCAGCCCCAGCATTTT
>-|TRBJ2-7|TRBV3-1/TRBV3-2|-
CASSQGDTGSYEQYF
TGTGCCAGCAGCCAAGGGGACACCGGCTCCTACGAGCAGTACTTC
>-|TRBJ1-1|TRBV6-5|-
CASSPPSSTEAFF
TGTGCCAGCAGCCCCCCTAGTTCCACTGAAGCTTTCTTT
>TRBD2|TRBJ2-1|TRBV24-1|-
CATRLAGGDNEQFF
TGTGCCACACGACTAGCGGGGGGTGACAATGAGCAGTTCTTC
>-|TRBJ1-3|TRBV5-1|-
CASSLAGIGNTIYF
TGCGCCAGCAGCTTGGCGGGGATAGGAAACACCATATATTTT
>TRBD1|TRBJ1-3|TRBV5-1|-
CASTPGGGGNTIYF
TGCGCCAGCACCCCAGGGGGCGGTGGAAACACCATATATTTT
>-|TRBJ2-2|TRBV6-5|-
CASSSGSTGELFF
TGTGCCAGCAGTTCAGGGTCCACCGGGGAGCTGTTTTTT
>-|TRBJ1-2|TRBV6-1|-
CASSESGSYGYTF
TGTGCCAGCAGTGAGTCGGGGTCCTATGGCTACACCTTC
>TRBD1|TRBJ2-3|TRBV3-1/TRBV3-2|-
CASSQDPGTGFYF
TGTGCCAGCAGCCAAGACCCCGGGACAGGGTTTTATTTT
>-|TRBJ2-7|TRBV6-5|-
CASSYRDGERPYF
TGTGCCAGCAGTTACCGGGATGGAGAACGCCCGTACTTC
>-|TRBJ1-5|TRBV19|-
CASSQGFSNQPQHF
TGTGCCAGTTCACAGGGCTTCAGCAATCAGCCCCAGCATTTT
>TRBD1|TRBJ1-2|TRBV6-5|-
CASTEGQDFYGYTF
TGTGCCAGCACCGAGGGACAGGACTTCTATGGCTACACCTTC
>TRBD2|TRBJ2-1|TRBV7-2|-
CASSLVSGGGSEQFF
TGTGCCAGCAGCTTAGTAAGCGGGGGGGGTTCTGAGCAGTTCTTC
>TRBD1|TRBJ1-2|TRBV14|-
CASSREAGGHYGYTF
TGTGCCAGCAGCCGCGAGGCAGGGGGCCACTATGGCTACACCTTC
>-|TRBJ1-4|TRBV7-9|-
CATRRRGGGEKLFF
TGTGCCACCAGGAGGAGGGGAGGTGGTGAAAAACTGTTTTTT
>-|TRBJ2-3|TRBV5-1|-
CASSTMKNTDTQYF
TGCGCCAGCAGCACAATGAAAAACACAGATACGCAGTATTTT
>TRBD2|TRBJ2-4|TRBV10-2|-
CASSDPAMGGDNIQYF
TGCGCCAGCAGTGACCCTGCCATGGGGGGGGATAACATTCAGTACTTC
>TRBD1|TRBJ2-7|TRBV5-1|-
CASSGDRGAQYF
TGCGCCAGCAGCGGCGACAGGGGCGCGCAGTACTTC
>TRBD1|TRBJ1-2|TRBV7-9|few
CASSYTGDHGYTF
TGTGCCAGCAGCTACACAGGGGATCATGGCTACACCTTC